These 14 T cell receptor beta chains share one sample of origin, sequenced in a study of long-term antiretroviral therapy in people with HIV. Survey level was the resolution at which the v3.0 immunoSEQ assay ran. TCRdb's table, derived via immunoSEQ multiplex PCR, lists solely in-frame clones and lacks some. Of about 16,000 clones listed, about four fifths are singletons. Sequenced here: unsorted PBMCs, sampled 3.2 years after starting antiretroviral therapy. Source of these receptors: a woman aged 40 to 50 with HIV.

This clone has only a few counts. This rearrangement joins TRBV27 to TRBJ1-2, with a tentative D call TRBD1 (5 bases). In germline, CDR1 is MNHEY, CDR2 SMNVEV (reference sequence). The V end was cut by 5 bases, the J end by 4 bases, with 14 bases between. This CDR3 spans 14 amino acids. The CDR3 sequence is CASSLGTDPYGYTF. The CDR3 DNA reads TGTGCCAGCAGTCTCGGGACCGATCCCTATGGCTACACCTTC.

V is TRBV27 and J is TRBJ2-3; TRBD1 matches at 9 bases. CDR1 MNHEY and CDR2 SMNVEV come from the germline V gene (reference sequence). The CDR3 is 17 amino acids. Unmatched junction bases numbered 12, after V lost 5 bases and J lost 3 bases. CDR3 sequence reads: CASSGYRGRFETDTQYF. In nucleotides, the CDR3 is TGTGCCAGCAGTGGATACAGGGGGCGATTTGAAACAGATACGCAGTATTTT.

The chain joins TRBV9 to TRBJ2-2, with D perhaps given as TRBD1 or TRBD2 (5 bases each). This CDR3 comprises 15 residues. The germline CDR1 and CDR2 sequences are SGDLS and YYNGEE. V was clipped by 4 bases and J by 3 bases, with 13 bases between them. CDR3 sequence (DNA): TGTGCCAGCAGCTTTGGGACCGTCGACACCGGGGAGCTGTTTTTT. Protein sequence: CASSFGTVDTGELFF. Together with reference TRBV9 and TRBJ2-2, the CDR3 gives the full variable domain: DSGVTQTPKHLITATGQRVTLRCSPRSGDLSVYWYQQSLDQGLQFLIQYYNGEERAKGNILERFSAQQFPDLHSELNLSSLELGDSALYFCASSFGTVDTGELFFGEGSRLTVL.

This rearrangement joins TRBV4-1 to TRBJ2-7, with TRBD1 matching over 7 bases. Losses at the gene ends were 7 bases for V and 2 bases for J; bases not matched to a gene: 2. Germline V CDR1 and CDR2: MGHRA, YSYEKL. This CDR3 is built from 12 residues. This chain's CDR3 is CASIGQAYEQYF. Written as DNA, the CDR3 is TGCGCCAGCATCGGACAGGCCTACGAGCAGTACTTC.

The sample holds one count of this clone. The rearrangement uses TRBV29-1 and TRBJ2-5, with D possibly TRBD1 on 6 matching bases. The CDR3 sequence is 15 residues long. The germline V and J ends were trimmed by 0 bases and 2 bases, with 13 bases remaining between them. CDR1 is SQVTM, CDR2 ANQGSEA, per germline. The DNA for the CDR3 is TGCAGCGTTGAAGACCCCGGGACACCGCAAGAGACCCAGTACTTC. Its protein is CSVEDPGTPQETQYF.

This clone qualifies as large. This rearrangement joins TRBV2 to TRBJ1-4, with TRBD1 identical over 8 bases. CDR3 length: 15 amino acids. V lost 6 bases to trimming and J lost 4 bases; unmatched junction nucleotides: 7. The germline V gene has CDR1 SNHLY and CDR2 FYNNEI. The CDR3 region has the DNA TGTGCCAGCAGAGGGACAGGAGAACATAATGAAAAACTGTTTTTT. Translated: CASRGTGEHNEKLFF.

The J gene is TRBJ2-7, the V gene TRBV4-3, with 8 bases that match TRBD1. With 2 bases clipped from V and 3 bases from J, the junction kept 9 bases outside the gene matches. The CDR3 has 16 amino acids. Germline assignment: CDR1 LGHNA and CDR2 YSLEER. For the CDR3, the DNA is TGCGCCAGCAGCCAATCCGAAGGTGGACAGGGCTACGAGCAGTACTTC. Translating it yields CASSQSEGGQGYEQYF.

The chain is built from TRBV7-9 and TRBJ1-2; 7 bases match TRBD1. J lost 3 bases, V lost 5 bases, and 9 bases had no gene match. The V gene's germline CDR1 is SEHNR and CDR2 FQNEAQ (reference sequence). The CDR3 is 15 residues long. The chain's CDR3 is CASSPRTTGDYGYTF. CDR3 nucleotides: TGTGCCAGCAGCCCGAGAACAACAGGGGACTATGGCTACACCTTC.

The chain joins TRBV5-1 to TRBJ1-1; D gene ambiguous. The germline V gene encodes CDR1 SGHRS and CDR2 YFSETQ. Trimming removed 0 bases at V and 1 base at J, with 7 bases between. The CDR3 runs 14 residues. This CDR3 is CASSLEFENTEAFF. DNA for the CDR3: TGCGCCAGCAGCTTGGAGTTTGAGAACACTGAAGCTTTCTTT.

This clone was recorded a few times. The chain joins TRBV2 to TRBJ1-1; D unclear. The germline gives CDR1 SNHLY, CDR2 FYNNEI. V was trimmed by 9 bases and J by 3 bases, leaving 8 bases between them. This CDR3 is 11 amino acids long. The CDR3 coding sequence is TGTGCCAGTTCGATAGACACTGAAGCTTTCTTT. Amino acid sequence: CASSIDTEAFF.

The chain has TRBV5-4 and TRBJ2-7; 8 bases map to TRBD1. The trim removed 4 bases at V and 2 bases at J, leaving 8 bases unmatched. This CDR3 spans 15 amino acids. The germline V gene has CDR1 SGHNT and CDR2 YYREEE (reference sequence). The DNA for the CDR3 is TGTGCCAGCAGCCGATTACAGGGGGTCCCCTACGAGCAGTACTTC. As protein: CASSRLQGVPYEQYF. The full variable domain, in which reference TRBV5-4 and TRBJ2-7 provide the parts outside the CDR3, is ETGVTQSPTHLIKTRGQQVTLRCSSQSGHNTVSWYQQALGQGPQFIFQYYREEENGRGNFPPRFSGLQFPNYSSELNVNALELDDSALYLCASSRLQGVPYEQYFGPGTRLTVT.

The J gene is TRBJ1-1, the V gene TRBV5-6; the D is unclear. Germline CDR1 and CDR2: SGHDT and YYEEEE. The CDR3 totals 12 residues. The V gene lost 4 bases and the J gene lost 9 bases, with 13 bases spanning the gap. The CDR3 protein is CASSPGAAKAFF. In nucleotides, the CDR3 is TGTGCCAGCAGCCCCGGTGCAGCAAAAGCTTTCTTT.

This chain connects TRBV10-3 to TRBJ2-2; 10 bases are a match to TRBD1. Losses at the gene ends were 5 bases for V and 3 bases for J; bases not matched to a gene: 3. In germline, CDR1 is ENHRY, CDR2 SYGVKD. The CDR3 is 15 residues long. CDR3 residues: CAISYGTGDTGELFF. The CDR3 coding sequence is TGTGCCATCAGTTACGGGACAGGGGACACCGGGGAGCTGTTTTTT.

Only a few counts were recorded for this clone. This chain joins TRBV7-2 and TRBJ2-7; no clear D gene. Germline assignment: CDR1 SGHTA and CDR2 FQGNSA. Trimming took 1 base from V and 3 from J, leaving 13 bases between them. The CDR3 runs 15 residues. The CDR3 loop is CASSLEARGNYEQYF. In DNA, the CDR3 is TGTGCCAGCAGCTTAGAAGCTCGCGGAAACTACGAGCAGTACTTC.